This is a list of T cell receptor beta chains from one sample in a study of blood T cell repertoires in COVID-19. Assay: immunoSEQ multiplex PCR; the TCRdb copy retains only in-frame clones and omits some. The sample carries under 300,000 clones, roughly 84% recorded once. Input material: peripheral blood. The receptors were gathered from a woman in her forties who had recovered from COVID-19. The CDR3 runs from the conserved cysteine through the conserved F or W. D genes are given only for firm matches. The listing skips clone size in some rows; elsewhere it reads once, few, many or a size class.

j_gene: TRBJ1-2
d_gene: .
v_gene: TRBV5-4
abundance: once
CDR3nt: TGTGCCAGCAGCTTGGAGGAGGGAAGAGACACCTTC
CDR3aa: CASSLEEGRDTF

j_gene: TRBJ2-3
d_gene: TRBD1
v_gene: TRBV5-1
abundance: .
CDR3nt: TGCGCCAGCCTACGGGACAGTAGCACAGATACGCAGTATTTT
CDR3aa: CASLRDSSTDTQYF

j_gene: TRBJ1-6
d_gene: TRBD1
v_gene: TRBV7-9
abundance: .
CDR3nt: TGTGCCAGCAGCCCCCGGACAGGGCGGATTGGGAATTCACCCCTCCACTTT
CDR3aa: CASSPRTGRIGNSPLHF

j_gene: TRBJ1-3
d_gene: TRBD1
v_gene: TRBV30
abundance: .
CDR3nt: TGTGCCTGGAGTACAGGACAGGGGACCCGGGCAGCAGGAAACACCATATATTTT
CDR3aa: CAWSTGQGTRAAGNTIYF

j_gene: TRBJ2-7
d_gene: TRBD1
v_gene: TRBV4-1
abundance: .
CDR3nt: TGCGCCAGCAGCCCTAGGGGTGGACAGGGGGCTTACGAGCAGTACTTC
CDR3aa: CASSPRGGQGAYEQYF

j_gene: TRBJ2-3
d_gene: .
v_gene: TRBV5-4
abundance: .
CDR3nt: TGTGCCAGCAGCTTATCCTCGGCAGATACGCAGTATTTT
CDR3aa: CASSLSSADTQYF

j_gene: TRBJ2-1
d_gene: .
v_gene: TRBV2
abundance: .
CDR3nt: TGTGCCAGCAGTGACACCTACTCCTACAATGAGCAGTTCTTC
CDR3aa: CASSDTYSYNEQFF

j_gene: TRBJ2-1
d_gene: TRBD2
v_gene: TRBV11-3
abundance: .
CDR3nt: TGTGCCAGCAGCCCCTGGGAAGGTAGCGGGGGGAACAATGAGCAGTTCTTC
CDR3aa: CASSPWEGSGGNNEQFF

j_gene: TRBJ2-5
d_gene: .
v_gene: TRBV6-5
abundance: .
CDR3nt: TGTGCCAGCAGTCCCTGGGGCGCGGAGACCCAGTACTTC
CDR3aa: CASSPWGAETQYF

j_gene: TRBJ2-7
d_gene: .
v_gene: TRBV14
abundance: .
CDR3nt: TGTGCCAGCAGCCATCGGGACTCCTACGAGCAGTACTTC
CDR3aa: CASSHRDSYEQYF

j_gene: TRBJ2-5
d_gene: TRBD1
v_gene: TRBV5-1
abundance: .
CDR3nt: TGCGCCAGCGCAGGACAGGGGGGGAAAGAGACCCAGTACTTC
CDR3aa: CASAGQGGKETQYF

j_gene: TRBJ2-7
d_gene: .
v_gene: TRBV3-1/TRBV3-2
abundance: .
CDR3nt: TGTGCCAGCAGCCCAAGCTCGTACGAGCAGTACTTC
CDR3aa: CASSPSSYEQYF

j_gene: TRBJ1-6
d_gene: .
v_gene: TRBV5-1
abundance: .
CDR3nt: TGCGCCAGCAGTGATCAGTACAATTCACCCCTCCACTTT
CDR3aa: CASSDQYNSPLHF

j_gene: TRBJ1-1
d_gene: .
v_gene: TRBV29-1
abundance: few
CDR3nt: TGCAGCGTTGATCCGTTGAACACTGAAGCTTTCTTT
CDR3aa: CSVDPLNTEAFF

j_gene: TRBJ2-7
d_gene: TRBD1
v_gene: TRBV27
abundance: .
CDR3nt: TGTGCCAGCAGCCAAGGACAGGGATACGAGCAGTACTTC
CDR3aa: CASSQGQGYEQYF

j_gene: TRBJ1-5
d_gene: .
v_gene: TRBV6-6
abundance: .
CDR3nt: TGTGCCAGCACCCCCGCGGCCTGGAATCAGCCCCAGCATTTT
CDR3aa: CASTPAAWNQPQHF

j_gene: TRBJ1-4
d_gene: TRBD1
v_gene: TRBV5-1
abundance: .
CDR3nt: TGCGCCAGCAGCTTGGGGACAGGGCCTAATGAAAAACTGTTTTTT
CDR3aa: CASSLGTGPNEKLFF

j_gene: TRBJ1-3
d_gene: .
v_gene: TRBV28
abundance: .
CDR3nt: TGTGCCAGCAATATTGGGAGTAACACCATATATTTT
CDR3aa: CASNIGSNTIYF

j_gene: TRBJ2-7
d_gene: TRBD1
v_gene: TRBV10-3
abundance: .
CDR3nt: TGTGCCATGGCGGGCCAGCTCCCCGGGACAGGGGGCTCCGAGCAGTACTTC
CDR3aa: CAMAGQLPGTGGSEQYF

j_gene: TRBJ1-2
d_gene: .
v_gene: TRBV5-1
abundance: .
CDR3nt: TGCGCCAGCAGCTTGGACAGGGCTGTCGGCTACACCTTC
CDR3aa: CASSLDRAVGYTF

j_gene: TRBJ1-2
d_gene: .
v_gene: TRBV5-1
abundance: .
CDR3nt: TGCGCCAGCAGCTTGAGTGCTCCAGAGGGTGGCTACACCTTC
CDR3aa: CASSLSAPEGGYTF

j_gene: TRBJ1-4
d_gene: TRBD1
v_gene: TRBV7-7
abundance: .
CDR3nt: TGTGCCAGCAGCCGCGGACAGGGGGAAAAACTGTTTTTT
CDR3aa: CASSRGQGEKLFF

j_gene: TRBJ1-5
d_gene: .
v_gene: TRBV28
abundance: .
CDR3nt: TGTGCCAGCAGTCAGGGGACCGTTCGTCAGCCCCAGCATTTT
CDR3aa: CASSQGTVRQPQHF

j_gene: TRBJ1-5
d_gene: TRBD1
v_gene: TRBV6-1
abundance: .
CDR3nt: TGTGCCAGCAGTGAGTACAGGGGGGTCTGGCCCCAGCATTTT
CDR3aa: CASSEYRGVWPQHF

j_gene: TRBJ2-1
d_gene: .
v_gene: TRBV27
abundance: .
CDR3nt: TGTGCCAGCAGTACCCCCCGGCGGGGGCCAAACAATGAGCAGTTCTTC
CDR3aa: CASSTPRRGPNNEQFF

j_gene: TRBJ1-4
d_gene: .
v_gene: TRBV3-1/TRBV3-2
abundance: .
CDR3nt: TGTGCCAGCAGCCAAACCCTCGGACTGGGTGAAAAACTGTTTTTT
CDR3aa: CASSQTLGLGEKLFF

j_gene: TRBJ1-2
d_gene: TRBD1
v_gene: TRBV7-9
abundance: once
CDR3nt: TGTGCCAGCAGCCTTCGGGACAGAAACTATGGCTACACCTTC
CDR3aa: CASSLRDRNYGYTF

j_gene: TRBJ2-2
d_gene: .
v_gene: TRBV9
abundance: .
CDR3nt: TGTGCCAGCAGCGTAGCGGGGGGCGTTCCCGGGGAGCTGTTTTTT
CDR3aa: CASSVAGGVPGELFF

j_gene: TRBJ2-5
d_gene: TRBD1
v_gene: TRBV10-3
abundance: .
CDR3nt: TGTGCCATCAGTGGGGGGACAGGGTTTCGGGAGACCCAGTACTTC
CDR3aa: CAISGGTGFRETQYF

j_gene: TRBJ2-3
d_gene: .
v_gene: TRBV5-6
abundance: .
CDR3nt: TGTGCCAGCAGCTTGGGGCGGTCTAGCGATAGCACAGATACGCAGTATTTT
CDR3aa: CASSLGRSSDSTDTQYF

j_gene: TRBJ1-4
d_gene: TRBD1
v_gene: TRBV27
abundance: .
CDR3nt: TGTGCCAGCAGCCCGGGACAGACTAATGAAAAACTGTTTTTT
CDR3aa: CASSPGQTNEKLFF

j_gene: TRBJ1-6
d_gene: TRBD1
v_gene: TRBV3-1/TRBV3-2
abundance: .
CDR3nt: TGTGCCAGCAGCCAAGATGGGACAGGGGCCCTCCACTTT
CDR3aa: CASSQDGTGALHF

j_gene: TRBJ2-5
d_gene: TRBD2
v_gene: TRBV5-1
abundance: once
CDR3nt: TGCGCCAGCTCCCCCCGGGGAGGTGCGGGGGAACAAGAGACCCAGTACTTC
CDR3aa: CASSPRGGAGEQETQYF

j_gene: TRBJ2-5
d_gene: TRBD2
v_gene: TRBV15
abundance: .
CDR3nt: TGTGCCACCAGCAGAGATCCTCCCGGACTAGCGGTTAAAGAGACCCAGTACTTC
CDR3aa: CATSRDPPGLAVKETQYF

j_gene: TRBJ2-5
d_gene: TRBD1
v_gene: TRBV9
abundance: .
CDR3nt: TGTGCCAGCAGCGCCACAGGGGGGGAGACCCAGTACTTC
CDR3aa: CASSATGGETQYF

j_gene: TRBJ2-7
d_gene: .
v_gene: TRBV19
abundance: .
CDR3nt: TGTGCCAGTAGTTCTGGAGGAGGTGGGGACTACGAGCAGTACTTC
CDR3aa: CASSSGGGGDYEQYF

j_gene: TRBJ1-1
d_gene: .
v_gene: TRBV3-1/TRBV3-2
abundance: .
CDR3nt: TGTGCCAGCAGCCCCCTCGGGGGGCGAGGCACTGAAGCTTTCTTT
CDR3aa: CASSPLGGRGTEAFF

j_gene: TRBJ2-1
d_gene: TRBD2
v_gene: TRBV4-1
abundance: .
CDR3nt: TGCGCCAGCAGCCGCGCTAGCGGGGGGGTTTACAATGAGCAGTTCTTC
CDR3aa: CASSRASGGVYNEQFF

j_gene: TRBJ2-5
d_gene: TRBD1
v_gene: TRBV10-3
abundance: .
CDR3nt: TGTGCCGCGAGGCTGGGACAGGGCGATGAGACCCAGTACTTC
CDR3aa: CAARLGQGDETQYF

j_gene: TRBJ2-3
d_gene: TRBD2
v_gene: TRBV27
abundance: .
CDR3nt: TGTGCCAGCAGTCCCGGACTAGCGGGGGTTTATACGCAGTATTTT
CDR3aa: CASSPGLAGVYTQYF

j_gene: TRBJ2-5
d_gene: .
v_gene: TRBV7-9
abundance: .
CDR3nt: TGTGCCAGCAGCTGGGGGACTCAAGAGACCCAGTACTTC
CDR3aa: CASSWGTQETQYF

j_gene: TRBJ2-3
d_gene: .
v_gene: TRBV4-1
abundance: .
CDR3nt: TGCGCCAGCAGCCAAGTGGCAGGGGTGACTAGCACAGATACGCAGTATTTT
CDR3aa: CASSQVAGVTSTDTQYF

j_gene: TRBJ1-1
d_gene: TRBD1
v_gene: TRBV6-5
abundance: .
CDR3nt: TGTGCCAGCAGTACCGGACAGGGGAACACTGAAGCTTTCTTT
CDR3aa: CASSTGQGNTEAFF

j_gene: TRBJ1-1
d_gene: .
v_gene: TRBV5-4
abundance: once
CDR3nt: TGTGCCAGCAGATCAGGAGGGAATTGGAACACTGAAGCTTTCTTT
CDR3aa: CASRSGGNWNTEAFF

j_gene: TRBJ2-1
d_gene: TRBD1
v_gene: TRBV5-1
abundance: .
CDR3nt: TGCGCCAGCAGCCCTGGACAGGGGAATGAGCAGTTCTTC
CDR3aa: CASSPGQGNEQFF

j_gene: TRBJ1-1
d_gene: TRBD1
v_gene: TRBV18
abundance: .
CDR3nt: TGTGCCAGCTCACCAGACAGGGCTGAAGCTTTCTTT
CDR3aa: CASSPDRAEAFF

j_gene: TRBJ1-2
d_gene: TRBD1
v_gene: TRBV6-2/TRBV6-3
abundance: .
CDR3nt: TGTGCCAGCAGTCAGGGGACAGGGCGAGGGGGCTACACCTTC
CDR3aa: CASSQGTGRGGYTF

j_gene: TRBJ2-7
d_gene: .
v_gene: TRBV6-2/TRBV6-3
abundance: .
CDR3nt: TGTGCCAGCAGTTACTCGGTTCGTAGCGAGCAGTACTTC
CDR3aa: CASSYSVRSEQYF